This T cell receptor (beta chain) was captured by sequencing in a study of prognosis after radiotherapy for stage I lung cancer. Study at large: The roughly 12 male and six or seven female patients were aged roughly 53 to 95, median around 74 years.

Concerning this clonotype: The antigen is undetermined.

Roughly 6.3 milliliters of peripheral blood were drawn at each of two time points. Study-level points and caveats: Whether the expanded TCR clones were tumor-specific was not determined.

Genomic DNA was the source, and TCR beta CDR3 was amplified from it by two-round multiplex PCR. Primers were specific to each TRBV and TRBJ gene in first-round PCR. One entry per CDR3 protein, called by TCRdb with MiXCR from the multiplex PCR reads. The sample lists more than 13,000 distinct CDR3 sequences, 30% occurring once. The CDR3 covers 13 residues. Trimming cost V 4 bases and J 5 bases, with 12 bases left between them. The germline CDR1 and CDR2 sequences are SGHDT and YYEEEE. The rearrangement uses TRBV5-6 and TRBJ2-5; D possibly matches TRBD1 or TRBD2 (6 bases each). This clonotype was sampled from a donor at least 50 years old with non-small cell lung cancer. The sample here was PBMCs, taken before or after stereotactic body radiation therapy (not recorded which). The CDR3 loop reads CASSRGRGETQYF. The CDR3 DNA reads as TGTGCCAGCAGCCGGGGGCGCGGGGAGACCCAGTACTTC.